These T cell receptor beta chains were read from a single sample in a study of brain T cells in children with intractable seizures. The protocol was immunoSEQ multiplex PCR, while the TCRdb copy is restricted to in-frame clones and leaves out a portion. The sample holds 300,000 to 400,000 clones; about 94% are singletons and the top ten take 4.5% to 7%. This sample comprised peripheral blood, obtained more than 4 months after surgery. These receptors were taken from a boy younger than two with tuberous sclerosis and intractable seizures. CDR3s include the opening cysteine and the closing phenylalanine or tryptophan. The order of the fields is CDR3 DNA, CDR3 protein, clone size, V gene, D gene, J gene. A D gene is named only where the DNA matches it firmly. Only some rows state a clone size, as once, few, many or a class for expanded clones.

cdr3_nt: TGTGCCAGCAGTTCCCACTGGGGGGGAGGCACAGATACGCAGTATTTT; cdr3_aa: CASSSHWGGGTDTQYF; clone_size: .; v_call: TRBV2; d_call: TRBD2; j_call: TRBJ2-3
cdr3_nt: TGTGCCAGTAGTTGGGGCAGGGGAACTGAAGCTTTCTTT; cdr3_aa: CASSWGRGTEAFF; clone_size: .; v_call: TRBV19; d_call: .; j_call: TRBJ1-1
cdr3_nt: TGTGCCAGCAGTTACGGGAGAACGAACACCATATATTTT; cdr3_aa: CASSYGRTNTIYF; clone_size: .; v_call: TRBV6-2/TRBV6-3; d_call: .; j_call: TRBJ1-3
cdr3_nt: TGTGCCAGCAGCCCACAGGGAGTCGGCGGGGAGCTGTTTTTT; cdr3_aa: CASSPQGVGGELFF; clone_size: .; v_call: TRBV7-8; d_call: .; j_call: TRBJ2-2
cdr3_nt: TGCGCCAGCAGCATAGAGGGAAGGTGGGGTGAAAAACTGTTTTTT; cdr3_aa: CASSIEGRWGEKLFF; clone_size: .; v_call: TRBV5-1; d_call: .; j_call: TRBJ1-4
cdr3_nt: TGTGCCAGCAGCTCAAGTGTTGATACGCAGTATTTT; cdr3_aa: CASSSSVDTQYF; clone_size: .; v_call: TRBV7-9; d_call: .; j_call: TRBJ2-3
cdr3_nt: TGTGCCAGCAGTCGGGATGCCGGGCTGTACACTGAAGCTTTCTTT; cdr3_aa: CASSRDAGLYTEAFF; clone_size: .; v_call: TRBV27; d_call: .; j_call: TRBJ1-1
cdr3_nt: TGTGCCAGTAGACAGGGCCGGGACACTGAAGCTTTCTTT; cdr3_aa: CASRQGRDTEAFF; clone_size: .; v_call: TRBV19; d_call: .; j_call: TRBJ1-1
cdr3_nt: TGTGCCAGCACCCTAGGGACAGAACGACTACAAGGGGAGTTCTTC; cdr3_aa: CASTLGTERLQGEFF; clone_size: .; v_call: TRBV11-3; d_call: TRBD1; j_call: TRBJ2-1
cdr3_nt: TGTGCCAGCAGTCCCGGGACAGGGTTCTACGAGCAGTACTTC; cdr3_aa: CASSPGTGFYEQYF; clone_size: .; v_call: TRBV27; d_call: TRBD1; j_call: TRBJ2-7
cdr3_nt: TGTGCCAGCAGTTTGGTAGTATCCCACGAGCAGTACTTC; cdr3_aa: CASSLVVSHEQYF; clone_size: .; v_call: TRBV12-3/TRBV12-4; d_call: .; j_call: TRBJ2-7
cdr3_nt: TGTGCCAGTAGTATTGGGCAGATTTACACAGATACGCAGTATTTT; cdr3_aa: CASSIGQIYTDTQYF; clone_size: .; v_call: TRBV19; d_call: .; j_call: TRBJ2-3
cdr3_nt: TGTGCCACCAGGGGACACTCCACCGGGGAGCTGTTTTTT; cdr3_aa: CATRGHSTGELFF; clone_size: .; v_call: TRBV24-1; d_call: .; j_call: TRBJ2-2
cdr3_nt: TGTGCCAGCAGTTTGGCAGGACGTTCTGGAAACACCATATATTTT; cdr3_aa: CASSLAGRSGNTIYF; clone_size: .; v_call: TRBV28; d_call: .; j_call: TRBJ1-3
cdr3_nt: TGTGCCAGCAGCCAAGATAGGGGACAGGGAAAGAGTGGCTACACCTTC; cdr3_aa: CASSQDRGQGKSGYTF; clone_size: .; v_call: TRBV3-1/TRBV3-2; d_call: TRBD1; j_call: TRBJ1-2
cdr3_nt: TGTGCCAGTAACAGGGGGGGCACTGAAGCTTTCTTT; cdr3_aa: CASNRGGTEAFF; clone_size: .; v_call: TRBV19; d_call: TRBD1; j_call: TRBJ1-1
cdr3_nt: TGTGCCAGCAGCCAAAAGGGGCCGGGCTATGGCTACACCTTC; cdr3_aa: CASSQKGPGYGYTF; clone_size: .; v_call: TRBV14; d_call: .; j_call: TRBJ1-2
cdr3_nt: TGTGCCAGCAGCTTGGGAGTGACAGGGGGCTACGAGCAGTACTTC; cdr3_aa: CASSLGVTGGYEQYF; clone_size: .; v_call: TRBV5-4; d_call: TRBD1; j_call: TRBJ2-7
cdr3_nt: TGCGCCAGCAGCTATCGACGGGGAGATACGCAGTATTTT; cdr3_aa: CASSYRRGDTQYF; clone_size: once; v_call: TRBV5-1; d_call: .; j_call: TRBJ2-3
cdr3_nt: TGTGCCAGCAGCTTGAAGGGAGCTGCCTATGGCTACACCTTC; cdr3_aa: CASSLKGAAYGYTF; clone_size: few; v_call: TRBV11-2; d_call: .; j_call: TRBJ1-2
cdr3_nt: TGTGCCAGTACCCCGACAGGGGACGGCGAGCAGTACTTC; cdr3_aa: CASTPTGDGEQYF; clone_size: .; v_call: TRBV19; d_call: TRBD1; j_call: TRBJ2-7
cdr3_nt: TGTGCCAGCAGTTTATGGGAGAGTCAGCCCCAGCATTTT; cdr3_aa: CASSLWESQPQHF; clone_size: .; v_call: TRBV12-3/TRBV12-4; d_call: .; j_call: TRBJ1-5
cdr3_nt: TGCAGCGCTGTACAGGGATTCGCTTTCTTT; cdr3_aa: CSAVQGFAFF; clone_size: .; v_call: TRBV29-1; d_call: .; j_call: TRBJ1-1
cdr3_nt: TGTGCCAGCAGTTTAGAGACAATCACGGGGGACACTGAAGCTTTCTTT; cdr3_aa: CASSLETITGDTEAFF; clone_size: .; v_call: TRBV27; d_call: .; j_call: TRBJ1-1
cdr3_nt: TGTGCCAGTAGTATCGGCCACAGGGGCCACGAGCAGTACTTC; cdr3_aa: CASSIGHRGHEQYF; clone_size: .; v_call: TRBV19; d_call: TRBD1; j_call: TRBJ2-7
cdr3_nt: TGTGCCATTGGGGGACAGGCTGGAAACACCATATATTTT; cdr3_aa: CAIGGQAGNTIYF; clone_size: .; v_call: TRBV10-3; d_call: TRBD1; j_call: TRBJ1-3
cdr3_nt: TGTGCCAACGGGGAGGGGGCAGGGGCTTTCTTT; cdr3_aa: CANGEGAGAFF; clone_size: .; v_call: TRBV6-5; d_call: TRBD1; j_call: TRBJ1-1
cdr3_nt: TGTGCCAGCAGCTTGGGAGAATGGGGCTACGAGCAGTACTTC; cdr3_aa: CASSLGEWGYEQYF; clone_size: .; v_call: TRBV5-6; d_call: .; j_call: TRBJ2-7
cdr3_nt: TGCGCCAGCAGCCAGAACCTGGGGCGGGGCTATGGCTACACCTTC; cdr3_aa: CASSQNLGRGYGYTF; clone_size: few; v_call: TRBV4-1; d_call: .; j_call: TRBJ1-2
cdr3_nt: TGTGCCAGTAGTTCGACCTCCCTTAGGGGCGGGAGGGCCATCGAGACCCAGTACTTC; cdr3_aa: CASSSTSLRGGRAIETQYF; clone_size: .; v_call: TRBV19; d_call: TRBD2; j_call: TRBJ2-5
cdr3_nt: TGTGCCAGCAGCGTAATGGGAACTAGCACAGATACGCAGTATTTT; cdr3_aa: CASSVMGTSTDTQYF; clone_size: .; v_call: TRBV9; d_call: .; j_call: TRBJ2-3
cdr3_nt: TGTGCCAGCAGCGTAGACGAAGCGGGAGGTTATACCGGGGAGCTGTTTTTT; cdr3_aa: CASSVDEAGGYTGELFF; clone_size: .; v_call: TRBV9; d_call: TRBD2; j_call: TRBJ2-2
cdr3_nt: TGTGCCAGCAGCCTCGGACTAGCTGGGGATGAGCAGTTCTTC; cdr3_aa: CASSLGLAGDEQFF; clone_size: .; v_call: TRBV9; d_call: TRBD2; j_call: TRBJ2-1